A selection of T cell receptor beta chains follows, all from one sample in a study of human T cells and chemical hapten exposure. Via MiXCR, TCRdb re-called the RACE reads, giving one row per CDR3 protein. The sample records about 54,000 distinct CDR3 sequences, about 10% being singletons. Sequenced here: whole blood, sampled in connection with sensitization to the hapten diphenylcyclopropenone (DPC). The receptors were gathered from a woman in her fifties or sixties with alopecia areata. Some clones in this sample may be carry-over from other donors' samples. Both conserved end residues are part of each CDR3. The order of the fields is clone size, D gene, V gene, J gene, CDR3 DNA, CDR3 protein. The D gene is left open where the match is weak. Size values are once, few and many counts, or a class for expanded clones, and some rows have none.

-	-	TRBV11-2	TRBJ1-4	TGTGCCAGCACTCCAACGACAGCAACTAATGAAAAACTGTTTTTT	CASTPTTATNEKLFF
-	TRBD2	TRBV7-6	TRBJ2-5	TGTGCCAGCAGCTTAGGTTTGCTAGCGGCTATAAGGGAGCGAGAGACCCAGTACTTC	CASSLGLLAAIRERETQYF
-	-	TRBV7-9	TRBJ1-1	TGTGCCAGCAGCCTGGTTTCCACTGAAGCTTTCTTT	CASSLVSTEAFF
few	-	TRBV7-9	TRBJ2-5	TGTGCCAGCAGCTACACACTCGGACTAAGACACGGAGAGACCCAGTACTTC	CASSYTLGLRHGETQYF
many	-	TRBV11-3	TRBJ1-1	TGTGCCAGCAGCTTAGGGCCGGCAAAAGAAGCTTTCTTT	CASSLGPAKEAFF
-	-	TRBV29-1	TRBJ1-4	TGCAGCGTCAGGGCGTTGGGTGAAAAACTGTTTTTT	CSVRALGEKLFF
many	-	TRBV6-5	TRBJ2-3	TGTGCCAGCAGTTATCAAGATACGCAGTATTTT	CASSYQDTQYF
many	TRBD1	TRBV2	TRBJ2-3	TGTGCCAGCAAGGGGGACAGTCACACAGATACGCAGTATTTT	CASKGDSHTDTQYF
-	-	TRBV20-1	TRBJ2-3	TGCAGTGTGGCTATTCTAGATACGCAGTATTTT	CSVAILDTQYF
many	-	TRBV14	TRBJ1-4	TGTGCCAGCAGCCAAGGGTTAGGCGAAAAACTGTTTTTT	CASSQGLGEKLFF
-	TRBD2	TRBV27	TRBJ2-3	TGTGCCAGCAGTTCCCCCCACCAAAGCGGGAGGGGCTCAGATACGCAGTATTTT	CASSSPHQSGRGSDTQYF
many	TRBD1	TRBV20-1	TRBJ1-5	TGCAGTGCTAAACCGGGACAGGGGGCTCTAAAGGATCAGCCCCAGCATTTT	CSAKPGQGALKDQPQHF
few	-	TRBV29-1	TRBJ2-1	TGCAGCGTTGAAGGGGCGAGGGGTGGTGAGCAGTTCTTC	CSVEGARGGEQFF
many	-	TRBV13	TRBJ1-1	TGTGCCAGCAGACGAAGCAGAGGAGAGGGCCTGAACACTGAAGCTTTCTTT	CASRRSRGEGLNTEAFF
-	-	TRBV7-8	TRBJ2-7	TGTGCCAGCAGCCAAGCTAGCGCCCGAAGCTCCTACGAGCAGTACTTC	CASSQASARSSYEQYF
many	-	TRBV11-2	TRBJ2-5	TGTGCCAGCAGCAGGGGGGGATTTCAAGAGACCCAGTACTTC	CASSRGGFQETQYF
-	TRBD2	TRBV5-6	TRBJ2-7	TGTGCCAGCAGCGGGACTAGCGCTCGAAGCTCCTACGAGCAGTACTTC	CASSGTSARSSYEQYF
-	TRBD1	TRBV5-1	TRBJ1-5	TGCGCCAGCAGGTACGGGACAGGGGGCAATCAGCCCCAGCATTTT	CASRYGTGGNQPQHF
-	TRBD2	TRBV11-3	TRBJ2-1	TGTGCCAGCAGCAGACAAGGACTAGCGGTTTCTGATGAGCAGTTCTTC	CASSRQGLAVSDEQFF
-	-	TRBV7-6	TRBJ2-5	TGTGCCAGCAGCCTACTGGGCGGAGAGACCCAGTACTTC	CASSLLGGETQYF
few	-	TRBV20-1	TRBJ2-1	TGCAGTGCTAGTGGAATGGTACAGTCCACGTACAATGAGCAGTTCTTC	CSASGMVQSTYNEQFF
few	-	TRBV29-1	TRBJ2-7	TGCAGCGTAGGCTGGAGCTCCTACGAGCAGTACTTC	CSVGWSSYEQYF
few	-	TRBV2	TRBJ1-2	TGTGCCAGCAGTCCGACAGGAGTTCTTCGGGGCTACACCTTC	CASSPTGVLRGYTF
few	TRBD2	TRBV5-1	TRBJ2-2	TGCGCCAGCAGTTCCAGCGGGGGCGGAGGAGCCGGGGAGCTGTTTTTT	CASSSSGGGGAGELFF
many	-	TRBV6-1	TRBJ1-2	TGTGCCAGCAGTACAACGGGCTATGGCTACACCTTC	CASSTTGYGYTF
-	TRBD1	TRBV7-2	TRBJ2-7	TGTGCCAGCAGCATAAACCAGGGGGTCGGCGAGCAGTACTTC	CASSINQGVGEQYF
-	TRBD2	TRBV4-2	TRBJ2-1	TGTGCCAGCAGCCAAGACAGCGGGGGGGCCTACAATGAGCAGTTCTTC	CASSQDSGGAYNEQFF
many	TRBD2	TRBV14	TRBJ2-3	TGTGCCAGCTCTAGCGGTTTCAACACAGATACGCAGTATTTT	CASSSGFNTDTQYF
many	-	TRBV3-2	TRBJ2-6	TGTGCCAGCAGCCAGGGTACCTCTTTAGGGGCCAACGTCCTGACTTTC	CASSQGTSLGANVLTF
-	-	TRBV6-2/TRBV6-3	TRBJ2-3	TGTGCCAGCAGTCGTATCTCACCGCGGGATACGCAGTATTTT	CASSRISPRDTQYF